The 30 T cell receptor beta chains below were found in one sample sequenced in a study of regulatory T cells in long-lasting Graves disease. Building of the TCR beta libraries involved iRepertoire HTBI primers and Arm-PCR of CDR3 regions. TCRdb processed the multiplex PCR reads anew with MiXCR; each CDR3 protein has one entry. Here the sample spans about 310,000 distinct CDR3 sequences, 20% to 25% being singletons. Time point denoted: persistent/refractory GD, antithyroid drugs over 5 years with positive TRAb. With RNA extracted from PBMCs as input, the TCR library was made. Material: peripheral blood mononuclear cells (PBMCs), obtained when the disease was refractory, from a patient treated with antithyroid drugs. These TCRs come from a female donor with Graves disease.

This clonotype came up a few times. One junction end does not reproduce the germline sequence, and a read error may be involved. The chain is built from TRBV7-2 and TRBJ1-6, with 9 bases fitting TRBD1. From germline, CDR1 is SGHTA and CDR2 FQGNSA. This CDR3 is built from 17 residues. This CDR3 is CASSLGAPGQGGSPLHF. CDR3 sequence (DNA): TGTGCCAGCAGTTTAGGAGCCCCGGGACAGGGTGGATCACCCCTCCACTTT.

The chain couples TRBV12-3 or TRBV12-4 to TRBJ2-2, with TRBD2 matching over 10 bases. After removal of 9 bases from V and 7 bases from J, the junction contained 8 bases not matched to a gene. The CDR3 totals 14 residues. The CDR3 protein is CASLAGGPGGELFF. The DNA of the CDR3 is TGTGCCAGTTTAGCGGGGGGACCGGGCGGGGAGCTGTTTTTT.

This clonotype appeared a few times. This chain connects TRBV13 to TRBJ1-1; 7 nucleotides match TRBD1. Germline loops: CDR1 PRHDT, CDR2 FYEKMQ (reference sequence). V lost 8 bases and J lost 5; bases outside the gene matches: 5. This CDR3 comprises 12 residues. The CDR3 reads CASGTGDTEAFF. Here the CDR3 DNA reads TGTGCCAGCGGCACAGGGGATACTGAAGCTTTCTTT. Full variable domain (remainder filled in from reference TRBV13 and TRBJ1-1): AAGVIQSPRHLIKEKRETATLKCYPIPRHDTVYWYQQGPGQDPQFLISFYEKMQSDKGSIPDRFSAQQFSDYHSELNMSSLELGDSALYFCASGTGDTEAFFGQGTRLTVV.

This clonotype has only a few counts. CDR3 sequence reads: CSARKRPSSYNSPLHF. In nucleotides, the CDR3 is TGCAGTGCTAGGAAAAGGCCCAGCTCCTATAATTCACCCCTCCACTTT. This chain connects TRBV20-1 to TRBJ1-6; D not resolved. The CDR3 is made up of 16 amino acids. In germline, CDR1 is DFQATT, CDR2 SNEGSKA (reference sequence). V lost 3 bases and J 0 bases, leaving 12 bases between the germline ends.

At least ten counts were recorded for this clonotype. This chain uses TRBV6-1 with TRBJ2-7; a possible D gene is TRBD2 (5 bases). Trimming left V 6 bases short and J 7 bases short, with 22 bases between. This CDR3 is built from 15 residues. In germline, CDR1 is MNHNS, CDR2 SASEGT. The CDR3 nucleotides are TGTGCCAGCAGGAGCGGACGTACATCCGTGTGGGAGCAGTACTTC. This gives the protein CASRSGRTSVWEQYF.

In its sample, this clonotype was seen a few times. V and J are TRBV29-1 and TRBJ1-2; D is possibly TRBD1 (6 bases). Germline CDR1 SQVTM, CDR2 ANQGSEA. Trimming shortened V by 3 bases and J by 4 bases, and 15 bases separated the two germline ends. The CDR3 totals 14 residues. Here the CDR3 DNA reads TGCAGCGTTGAGGGGGGCGAGGGAGGCTATGGCTACACCTTC. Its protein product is CSVEGGEGGYGYTF.

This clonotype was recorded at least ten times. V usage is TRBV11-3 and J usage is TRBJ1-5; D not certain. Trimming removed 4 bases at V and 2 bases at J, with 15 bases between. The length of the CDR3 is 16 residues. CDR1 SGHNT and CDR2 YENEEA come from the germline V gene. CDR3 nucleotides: TGTGCCAGCAGCTCGTCGGGTTCGCCAGGCAATCAGCCCCAGCATTTT. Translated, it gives CASSSSGSPGNQPQHF.

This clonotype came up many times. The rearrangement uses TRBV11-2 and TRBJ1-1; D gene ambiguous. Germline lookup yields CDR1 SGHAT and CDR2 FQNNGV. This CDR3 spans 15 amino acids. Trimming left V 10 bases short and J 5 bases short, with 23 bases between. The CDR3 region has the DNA TGTGCCACCCAAATGAGTCTGGCCGGTGATACTGAAGCTTTCTTT. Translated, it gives CATQMSLAGDTEAFF.

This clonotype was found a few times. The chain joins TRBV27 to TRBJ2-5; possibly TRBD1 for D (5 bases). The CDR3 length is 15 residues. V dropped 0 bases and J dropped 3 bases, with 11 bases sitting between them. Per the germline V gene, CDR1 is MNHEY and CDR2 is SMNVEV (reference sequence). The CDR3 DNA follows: TGTGCCAGCAGTTTATCCCGGTGGGGCGAAGAGACCCAGTACTTC. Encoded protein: CASSLSRWGEETQYF.

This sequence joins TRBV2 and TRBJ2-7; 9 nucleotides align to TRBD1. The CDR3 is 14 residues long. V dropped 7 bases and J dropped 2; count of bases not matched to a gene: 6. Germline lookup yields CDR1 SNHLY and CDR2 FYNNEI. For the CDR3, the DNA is TGTGCCAGCAATTCCGGGACAGGGACCTACGAGCAGTACTTC. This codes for CASNSGTGTYEQYF.

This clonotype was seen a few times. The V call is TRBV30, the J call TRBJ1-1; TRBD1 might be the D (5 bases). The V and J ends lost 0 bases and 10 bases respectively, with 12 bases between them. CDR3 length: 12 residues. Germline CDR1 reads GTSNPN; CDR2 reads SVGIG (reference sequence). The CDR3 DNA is TGTGCCTGGAGTGTAACAGGACCTAGAGCTTTCTTT. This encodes CAWSVTGPRAFF. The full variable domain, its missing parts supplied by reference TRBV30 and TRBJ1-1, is SQTIHQWPATLVQPVGSPLSLECTVEGTSNPNLYWYRQAAGRGLQLLFYSVGIGQISSEVPQNLSASRPQDRQFILSSKKLLLSDSGFYLCAWSVTGPRAFFGQGTRLTVV.

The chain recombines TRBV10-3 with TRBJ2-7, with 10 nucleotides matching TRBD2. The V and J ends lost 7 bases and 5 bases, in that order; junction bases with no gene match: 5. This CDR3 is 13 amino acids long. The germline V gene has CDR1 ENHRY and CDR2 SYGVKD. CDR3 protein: CAIKSGGGDEQYF. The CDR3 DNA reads TGTGCCATCAAGAGCGGGGGGGGCGACGAGCAGTACTTC.

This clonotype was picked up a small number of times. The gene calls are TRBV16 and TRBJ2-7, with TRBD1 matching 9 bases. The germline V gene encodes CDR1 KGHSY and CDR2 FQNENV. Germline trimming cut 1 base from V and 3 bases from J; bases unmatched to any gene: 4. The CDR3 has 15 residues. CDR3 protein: CASSQYRDRDYEQYF. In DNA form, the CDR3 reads TGTGCCAGCAGCCAATACCGGGACAGGGACTACGAGCAGTACTTC.

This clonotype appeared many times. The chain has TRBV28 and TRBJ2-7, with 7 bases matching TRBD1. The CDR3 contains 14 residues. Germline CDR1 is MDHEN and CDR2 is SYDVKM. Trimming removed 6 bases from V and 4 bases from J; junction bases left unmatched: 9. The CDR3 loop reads CASRLTGTDYEQYF. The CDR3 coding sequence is TGTGCCAGCAGATTGACCGGGACAGATTACGAGCAGTACTTC.

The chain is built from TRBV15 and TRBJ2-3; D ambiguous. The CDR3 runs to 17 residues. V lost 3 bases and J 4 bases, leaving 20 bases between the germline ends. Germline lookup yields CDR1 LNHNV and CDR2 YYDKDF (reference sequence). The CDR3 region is CATSSYTENPVPDTQYF. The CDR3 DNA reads TGTGCCACCAGCAGCTATACTGAAAACCCTGTACCAGATACGCAGTATTTT.

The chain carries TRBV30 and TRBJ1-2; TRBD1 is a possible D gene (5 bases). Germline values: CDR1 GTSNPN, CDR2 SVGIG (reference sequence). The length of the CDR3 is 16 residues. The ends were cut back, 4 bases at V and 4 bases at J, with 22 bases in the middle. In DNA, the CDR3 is TGTGCCTGGACCCAGATAGCGTCAGGGACCCCCTATGGCTACACCTTC. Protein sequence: CAWTQIASGTPYGYTF.

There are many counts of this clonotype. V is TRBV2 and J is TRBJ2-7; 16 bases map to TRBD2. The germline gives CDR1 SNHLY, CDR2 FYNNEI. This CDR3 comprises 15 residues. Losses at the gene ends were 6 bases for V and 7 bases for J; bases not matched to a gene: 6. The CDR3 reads CASRVGTSGREEQYF. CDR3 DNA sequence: TGTGCCAGCAGGGTCGGGACTAGCGGGAGGGAAGAGCAGTACTTC.

CDR3 bases: TGCAGTGCTAGAGGGGCAGGGGGGAACAATCAGCCCCAGCATTTT. Its translation: CSARGAGGNNQPQHF. This chain links TRBV20-1 with TRBJ1-5; 7 positions agree with TRBD1. Germline trimming cut 1 base from V and 3 bases from J; bases unmatched to any gene: 6. CDR3 length: 15 residues. Germline V CDR1 and CDR2: DFQATT, SNEGSKA (reference sequence).

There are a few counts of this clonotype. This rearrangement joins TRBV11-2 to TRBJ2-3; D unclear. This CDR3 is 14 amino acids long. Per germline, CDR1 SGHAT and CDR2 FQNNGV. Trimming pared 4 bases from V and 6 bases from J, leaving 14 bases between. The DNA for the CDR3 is TGTGCCAGCAGCTCCGGTCCCCACTGGGATACGCAGTATTTT. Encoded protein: CASSSGPHWDTQYF.

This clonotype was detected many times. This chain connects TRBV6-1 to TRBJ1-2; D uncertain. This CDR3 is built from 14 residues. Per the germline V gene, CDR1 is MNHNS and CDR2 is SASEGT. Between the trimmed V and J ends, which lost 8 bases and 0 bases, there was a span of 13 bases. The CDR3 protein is CASSAFLTNYGYTF. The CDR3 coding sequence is TGTGCCAGCTCCGCCTTCTTAACTAACTATGGCTACACCTTC.

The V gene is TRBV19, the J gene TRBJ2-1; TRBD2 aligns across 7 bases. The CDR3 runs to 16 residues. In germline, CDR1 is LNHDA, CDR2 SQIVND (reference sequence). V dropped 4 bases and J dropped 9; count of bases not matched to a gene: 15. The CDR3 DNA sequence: TGTGCCAGTAGTACGGCCCCGGGGGTAGCGGGCGGTGAGCAGTTCTTC. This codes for CASSTAPGVAGGEQFF. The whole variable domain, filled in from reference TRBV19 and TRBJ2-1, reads DGGITQSPKYLFRKEGQNVTLSCEQNLNHDAMYWYRQDPGQGLRLIYYSQIVNDFQKGDIAEGYSVSREKKESFPLTVTSAQKNPTAFYLCASSTAPGVAGGEQFFGPGTRLTVL.

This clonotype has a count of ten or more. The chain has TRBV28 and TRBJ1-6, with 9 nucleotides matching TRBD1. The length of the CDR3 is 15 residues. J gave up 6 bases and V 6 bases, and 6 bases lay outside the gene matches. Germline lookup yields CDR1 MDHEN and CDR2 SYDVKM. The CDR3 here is CASSSRDRVNSPLHF. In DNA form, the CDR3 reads TGTGCCAGCAGCTCCCGGGACAGGGTTAATTCACCCCTCCACTTT.

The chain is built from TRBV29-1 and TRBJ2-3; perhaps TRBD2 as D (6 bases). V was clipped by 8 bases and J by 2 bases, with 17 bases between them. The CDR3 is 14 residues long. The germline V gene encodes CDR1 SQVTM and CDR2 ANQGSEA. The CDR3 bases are TGCAGCACAAATACCGGGACTTCCACAGATACGCAGTATTTT. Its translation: CSTNTGTSTDTQYF.

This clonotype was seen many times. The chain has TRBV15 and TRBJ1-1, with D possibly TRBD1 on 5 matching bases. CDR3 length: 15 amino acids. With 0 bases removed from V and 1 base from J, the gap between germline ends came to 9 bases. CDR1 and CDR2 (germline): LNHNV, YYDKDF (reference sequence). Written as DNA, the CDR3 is TGTGCCACCAGCAGAGATCTGGGGGAGAACACTGAAGCTTTCTTT. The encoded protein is CATSRDLGENTEAFF.

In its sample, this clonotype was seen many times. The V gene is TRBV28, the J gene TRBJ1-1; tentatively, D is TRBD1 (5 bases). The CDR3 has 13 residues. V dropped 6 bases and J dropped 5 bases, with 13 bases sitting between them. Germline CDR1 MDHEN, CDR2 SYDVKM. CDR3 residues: CASRGTVETEAFF. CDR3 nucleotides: TGTGCCAGCAGGGGGACGGTCGAAACTGAAGCTTTCTTT. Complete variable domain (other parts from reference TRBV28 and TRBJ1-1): DVKVTQSSRYLVKRTGEKVFLECVQDMDHENMFWYRQDPGLGLRLIYFSYDVKMKEKGDIPEGYSVSREKKERFSLILESASTNQTSMYLCASRGTVETEAFFGQGTRLTVV.

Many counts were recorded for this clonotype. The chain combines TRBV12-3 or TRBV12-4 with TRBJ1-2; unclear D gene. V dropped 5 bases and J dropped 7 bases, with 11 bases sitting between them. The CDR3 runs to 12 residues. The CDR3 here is CASSGYISGYTF. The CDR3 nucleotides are TGTGCCAGCAGTGGATATATAAGTGGCTACACCTTC.

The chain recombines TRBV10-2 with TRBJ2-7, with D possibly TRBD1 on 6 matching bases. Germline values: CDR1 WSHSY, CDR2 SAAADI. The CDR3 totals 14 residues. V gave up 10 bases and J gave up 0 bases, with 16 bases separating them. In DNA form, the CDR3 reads TGCGCCATAGGACAGTCCCTAAGCTCCTACGAGCAGTACTTC. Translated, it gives CAIGQSLSSYEQYF.

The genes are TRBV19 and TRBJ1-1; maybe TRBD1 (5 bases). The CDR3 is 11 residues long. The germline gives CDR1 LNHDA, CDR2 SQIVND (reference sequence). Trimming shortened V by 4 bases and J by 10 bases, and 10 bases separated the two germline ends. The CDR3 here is CASSSGTPAFF. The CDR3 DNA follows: TGTGCCAGTAGTAGCGGGACCCCAGCTTTCTTT.

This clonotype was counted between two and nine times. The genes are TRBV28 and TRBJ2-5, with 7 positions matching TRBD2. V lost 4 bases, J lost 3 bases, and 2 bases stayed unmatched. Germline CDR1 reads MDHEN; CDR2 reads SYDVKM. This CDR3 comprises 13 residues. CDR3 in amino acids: CASSSAGEETQYF. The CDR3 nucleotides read TGTGCCAGCAGTTCCGCGGGAGAAGAGACCCAGTACTTC.

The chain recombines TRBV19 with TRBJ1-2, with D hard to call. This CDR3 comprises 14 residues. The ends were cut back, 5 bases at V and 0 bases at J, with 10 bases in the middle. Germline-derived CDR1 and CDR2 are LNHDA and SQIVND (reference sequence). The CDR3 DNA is TGTGCCAGTAGTCCTACAGTATCTAACTATGGCTACACCTTC. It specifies CASSPTVSNYGYTF.